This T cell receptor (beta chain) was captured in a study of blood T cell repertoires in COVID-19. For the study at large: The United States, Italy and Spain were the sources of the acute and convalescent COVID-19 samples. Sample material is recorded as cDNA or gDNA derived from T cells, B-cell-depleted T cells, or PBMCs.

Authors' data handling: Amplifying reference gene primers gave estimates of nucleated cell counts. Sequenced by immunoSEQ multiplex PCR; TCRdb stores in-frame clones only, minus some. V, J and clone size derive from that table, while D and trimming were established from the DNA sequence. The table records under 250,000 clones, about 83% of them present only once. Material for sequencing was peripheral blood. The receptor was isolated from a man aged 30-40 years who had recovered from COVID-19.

The CDR3 sequence is CASSLDQGTETQYF. CDR3 bases: TGTGCCAGCAGCTTAGACCAGGGTACGGAGACCCAGTACTTC. This chain uses TRBV11-2 with TRBJ2-5; a weak D match, TRBD1 (5 bases). Germline CDR1 reads SGHAT; CDR2 reads FQNNGV. With 0 bases removed from V and 5 bases from J, the gap between germline ends came to 10 bases. The CDR3 totals 14 residues.